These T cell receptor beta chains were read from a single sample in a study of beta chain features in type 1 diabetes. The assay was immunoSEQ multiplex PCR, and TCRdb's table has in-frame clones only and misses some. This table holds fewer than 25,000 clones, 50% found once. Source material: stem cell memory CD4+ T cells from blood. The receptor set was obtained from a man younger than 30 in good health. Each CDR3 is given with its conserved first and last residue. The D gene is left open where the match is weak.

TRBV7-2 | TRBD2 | CASSLNGGRIGETQYF
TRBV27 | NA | CASSLGETQYF
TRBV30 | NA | CAWSGGRVWAYEQYF
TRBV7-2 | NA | CASSITDRNEQYF
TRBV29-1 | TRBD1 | CSTRQGGDIQYF
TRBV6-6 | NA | CASTATRSSYEQYF
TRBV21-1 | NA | CASSNLTDTQETQYF
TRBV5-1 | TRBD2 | CASSLALAGGHAGELFF
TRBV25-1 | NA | CASSDRGGKKNIQYF
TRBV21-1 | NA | CASSTNTGQKQYF
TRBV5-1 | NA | CASSFRQDPDTQYF
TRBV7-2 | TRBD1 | CASSSMTGSDTQYF
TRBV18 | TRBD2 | CASSPRAGEIHEQYF
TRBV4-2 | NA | CASSQVSGVPSYNEQFF
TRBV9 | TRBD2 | CASSVGASGSLQETQYF
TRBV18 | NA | CASSPQGPQPQHF
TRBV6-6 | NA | CASSYSGEETQYF
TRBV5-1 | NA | CASSLNPGTNYGYTF
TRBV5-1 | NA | CASSLTQGQYEQYF
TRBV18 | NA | CASSPTGGPNTGELFF
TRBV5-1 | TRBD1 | CASAGQGASPLHF
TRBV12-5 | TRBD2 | CASGLVVSGSKFISDEQFF
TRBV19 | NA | CASTPRGGGIARANEKLFF
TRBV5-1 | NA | CASSPSVLTYEQYF
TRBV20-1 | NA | CSTGGLTEAFF
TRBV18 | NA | CASSPQLREGTGELFF
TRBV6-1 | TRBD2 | CAWSSGYNEQFF
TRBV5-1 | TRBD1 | CASSSRQGPTNQGNGYTF
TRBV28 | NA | CASSLLALYEQYF
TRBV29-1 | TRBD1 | CSVDLDRAGGNTIYF
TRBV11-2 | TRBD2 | CASSLTGLASNTQYF
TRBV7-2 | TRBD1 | CASRPPGTGREKLFF
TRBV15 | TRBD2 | CATSRDGPWREAGELFF
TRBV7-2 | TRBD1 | CASSVPGQSSLGQYF
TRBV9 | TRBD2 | CASSALAGGAFEQYF
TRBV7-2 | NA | CASSFSDSYEQYF
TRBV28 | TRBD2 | CASSAGLGVHEQFF
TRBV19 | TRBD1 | CASSSFGTGDEETQYF
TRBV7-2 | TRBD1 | CASSLSGTGGEKLFF
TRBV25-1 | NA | CASVRNTEAFF
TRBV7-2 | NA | CASSRTGRLTTGSPLHF
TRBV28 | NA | CASSLRRYSNQPQHF
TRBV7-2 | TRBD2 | CASSSSGRGYNEQFF
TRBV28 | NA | CASSLWAGTSTDTQYF
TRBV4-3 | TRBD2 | CASSQARTSGLYNEQFF
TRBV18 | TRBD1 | CASSLSGTGSYEQYF
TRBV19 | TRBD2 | CASGIAGVADTQYF
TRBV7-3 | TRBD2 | CASSLNLRGSWGDEQYF
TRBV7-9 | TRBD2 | CASSLPVAGGPGDTQYF
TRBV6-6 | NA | CASTTTGWDTEAFF
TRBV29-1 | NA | CSVWDYNQPQHF
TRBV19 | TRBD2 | CASSMTSGRARMGNEQFF
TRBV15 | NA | CATSREQGPSGNTIYF